The present T cell receptor beta chain was sequenced within a study of blood T cell repertoires in COVID-19. In this sample, this clone turned up once. Germline-derived CDR1 and CDR2 are SGHVS and FNYEAQ. The CDR3 sequence is 15 residues long. The V segment lost 1 base and the J segment 6 bases; nucleotides outside the gene matches: 4. Repertoires were generated with immunoSEQ multiplex PCR, while TCRdb's copy carries only in-frame clones and drops some. The sample consists of approximately 140,000 clones, about 86% of them appearing once. Sequenced sample: peripheral blood. This receptor was identified in a woman aged 60 to 75 with acute or convalescent COVID-19. This sequence joins TRBV7-6 and TRBJ1-5; 9 bases are a match to TRBD1. The CDR3 loop reads CASSLGTGDGQPQHF. DNA of the CDR3: TGTGCCAGCAGCTTAGGGACAGGGGACGGTCAGCCCCAGCATTTT.